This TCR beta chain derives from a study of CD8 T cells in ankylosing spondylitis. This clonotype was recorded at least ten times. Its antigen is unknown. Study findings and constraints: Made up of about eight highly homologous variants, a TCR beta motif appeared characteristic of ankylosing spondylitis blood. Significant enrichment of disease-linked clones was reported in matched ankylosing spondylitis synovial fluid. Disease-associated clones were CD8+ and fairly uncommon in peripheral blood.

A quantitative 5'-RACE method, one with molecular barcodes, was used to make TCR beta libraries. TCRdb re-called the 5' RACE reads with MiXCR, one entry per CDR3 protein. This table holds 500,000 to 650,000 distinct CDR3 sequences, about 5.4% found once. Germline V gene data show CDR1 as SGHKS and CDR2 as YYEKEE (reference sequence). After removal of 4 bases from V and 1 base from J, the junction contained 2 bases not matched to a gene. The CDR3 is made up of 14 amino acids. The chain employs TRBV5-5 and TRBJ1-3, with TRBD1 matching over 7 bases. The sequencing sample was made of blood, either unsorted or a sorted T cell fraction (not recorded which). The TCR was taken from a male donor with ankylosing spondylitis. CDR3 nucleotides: TGTGCCAGCAGCGGGACAGTGTCTGGAAACACCATATATTTT. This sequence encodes CASSGTVSGNTIYF.